These T cell receptor beta chains were read from a single sample in a study of coeliac disease. Repertoires were generated with immunoSEQ multiplex PCR, while TCRdb's copy carries only in-frame clones and drops some. The sample gives 2,500 to 3,500 clones, around 64% of which show up once; 37% is in the top ten. The sequenced material came from intraepithelial lymphocytes from the gut. These receptors were taken from a middle-aged woman. Each CDR3 is given with its conserved first and last residue.

V | length | CDR3
TRBV2 | 14 | CASSGEAGPYEQYF
TRBV7-2 | 14 | CASSLGLAAYEQYF
TRBV10-2 | 15 | CASSDHGQGFEPQHF
TRBV6-5 | 15 | CASSGFGGDNEKLFF
TRBV9 | 18 | CASSLRSSGRTVTGELFF
TRBV7-3 | 16 | CASSRLAGGFEGTQYF
TRBV30 | 13 | CAWSRTSDNEQFF
TRBV2 | 14 | CASADRGWGTEAFF
TRBV5-5 | 16 | CASSLGSGWRTYEQYF
TRBV18 | 16 | CASSGMRGLAFHEQYF
TRBV6-5 | 14 | CASSPGTSDYEQYF